The clone carrying this TCR beta chain was recorded at least ten times. Its antigen remains unknown. RNA transcripts were the template for amplifying TCR beta CDR3 regions. The primer set for the first-round RT-PCR of the TCR CDR3 was HTBI. TCRdb independently ran MiXCR on the multiplex PCR reads; one entry per CDR3 protein. The sample carries about 380,000 distinct CDR3 sequences, 18% recorded once. This CDR3 comprises 13 residues. V shed 5 bases and J shed 8 bases, with 14 bases lying between them. CDR1 is SGHTA and CDR2 is FQGNSA in the germline V gene. This specimen comes from a study of T cells in Graves' hyperthyroidism and ophthalmopathy. General observations from the study: Most clonotypes expanded in thyroid above 0.001 were likewise present in blood.

V and J are TRBV7-2 and TRBJ2-3; tentatively, D is TRBD2 (6 bases). Sequencing used blood. The source of this sequence is a man aged 18 to 35 with Graves' ophthalmopathy. CDR3 loop: CASSPSLGGTQYF. The CDR3 DNA reads as TGTGCCAGCAGCCCTTCCCTGGGGGGTACGCAGTATTTT.